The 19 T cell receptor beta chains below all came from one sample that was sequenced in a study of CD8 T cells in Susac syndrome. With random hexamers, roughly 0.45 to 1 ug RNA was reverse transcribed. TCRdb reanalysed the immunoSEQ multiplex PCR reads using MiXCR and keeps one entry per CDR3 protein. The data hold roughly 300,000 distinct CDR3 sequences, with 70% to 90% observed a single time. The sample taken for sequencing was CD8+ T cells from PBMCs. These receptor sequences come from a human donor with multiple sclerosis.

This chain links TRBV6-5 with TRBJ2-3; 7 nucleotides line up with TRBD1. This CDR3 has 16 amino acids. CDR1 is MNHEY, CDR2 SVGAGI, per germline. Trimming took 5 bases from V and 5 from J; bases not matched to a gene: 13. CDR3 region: CASSHGTEASGDTQYF. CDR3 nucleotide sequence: TGTGCCAGCAGTCACGGGACAGAGGCCAGCGGAGATACGCAGTATTTT.

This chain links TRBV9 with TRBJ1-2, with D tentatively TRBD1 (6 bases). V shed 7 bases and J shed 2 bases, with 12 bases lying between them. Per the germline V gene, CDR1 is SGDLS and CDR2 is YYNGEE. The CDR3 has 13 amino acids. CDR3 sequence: CASAGAGNYGYTF. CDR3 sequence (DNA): TGTGCCAGCGCAGGGGCGGGCAACTATGGCTACACCTTC.

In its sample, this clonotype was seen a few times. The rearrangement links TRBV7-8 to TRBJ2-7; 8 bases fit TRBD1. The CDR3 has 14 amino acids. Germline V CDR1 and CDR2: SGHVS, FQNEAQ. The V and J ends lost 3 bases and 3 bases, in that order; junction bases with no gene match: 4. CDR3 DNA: TGTGCCAGCAGCTTCCGGGACAGGAACTACGAGCAGTACTTC. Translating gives CASSFRDRNYEQYF.

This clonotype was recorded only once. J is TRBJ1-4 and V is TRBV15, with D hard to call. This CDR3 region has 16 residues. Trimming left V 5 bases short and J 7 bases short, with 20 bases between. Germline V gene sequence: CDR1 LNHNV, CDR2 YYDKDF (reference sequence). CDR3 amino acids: CATSRHGPSLGEKLFF. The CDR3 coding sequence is TGTGCCACCAGCCGCCACGGCCCCTCCCTAGGTGAAAAACTGTTTTTT.

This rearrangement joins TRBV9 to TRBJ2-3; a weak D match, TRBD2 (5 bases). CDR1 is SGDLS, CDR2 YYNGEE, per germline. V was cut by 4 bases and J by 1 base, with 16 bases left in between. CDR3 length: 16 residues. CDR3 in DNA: TGTGCCAGCAGCAACCGACTAATCGGGGGCACAGATACGCAGTATTTT. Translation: CASSNRLIGGTDTQYF.

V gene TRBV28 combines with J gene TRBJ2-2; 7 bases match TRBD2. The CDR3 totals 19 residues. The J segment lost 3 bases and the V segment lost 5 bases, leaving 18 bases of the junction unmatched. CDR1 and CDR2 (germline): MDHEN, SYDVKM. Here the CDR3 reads CASSPLLREPPGYTGELFF. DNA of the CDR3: TGTGCCAGCAGTCCCCTCTTGCGGGAGCCCCCCGGTTACACCGGGGAGCTGTTTTTT.

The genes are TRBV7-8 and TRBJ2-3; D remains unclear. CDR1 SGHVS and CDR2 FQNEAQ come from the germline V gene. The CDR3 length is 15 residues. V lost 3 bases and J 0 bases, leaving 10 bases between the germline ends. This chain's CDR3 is CASSFLGSSTDTQYF. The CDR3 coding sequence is TGTGCCAGCAGCTTTCTGGGGTCTAGCACAGATACGCAGTATTTT.

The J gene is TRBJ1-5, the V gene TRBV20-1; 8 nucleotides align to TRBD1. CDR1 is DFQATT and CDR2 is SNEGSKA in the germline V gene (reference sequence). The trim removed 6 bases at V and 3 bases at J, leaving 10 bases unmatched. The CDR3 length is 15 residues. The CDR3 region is CSAPRQGQFNQPQHF. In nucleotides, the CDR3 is TGCAGTGCCCCTAGACAGGGGCAGTTCAATCAGCCCCAGCATTTT.

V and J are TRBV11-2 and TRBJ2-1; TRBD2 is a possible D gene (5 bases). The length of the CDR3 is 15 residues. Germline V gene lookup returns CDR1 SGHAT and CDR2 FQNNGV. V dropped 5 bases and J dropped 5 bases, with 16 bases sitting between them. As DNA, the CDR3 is TGTGCCAGCAGCCTCTACCCCTCCGGGGACAATGAGCAGTTCTTC. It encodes CASSLYPSGDNEQFF.

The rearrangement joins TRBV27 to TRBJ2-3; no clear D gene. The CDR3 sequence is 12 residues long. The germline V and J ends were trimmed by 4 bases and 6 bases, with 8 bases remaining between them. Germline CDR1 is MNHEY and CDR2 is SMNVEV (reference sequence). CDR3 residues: CASSWIEDTQYF. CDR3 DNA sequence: TGTGCCAGCAGTTGGATCGAGGATACGCAGTATTTT.

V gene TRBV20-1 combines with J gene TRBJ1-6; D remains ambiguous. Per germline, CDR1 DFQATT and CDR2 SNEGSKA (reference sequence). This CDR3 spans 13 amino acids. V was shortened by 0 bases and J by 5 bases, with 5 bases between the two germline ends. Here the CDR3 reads CSAREIDNSPLHF. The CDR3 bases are TGCAGTGCTAGAGAAATCGATAATTCACCCCTCCACTTT.

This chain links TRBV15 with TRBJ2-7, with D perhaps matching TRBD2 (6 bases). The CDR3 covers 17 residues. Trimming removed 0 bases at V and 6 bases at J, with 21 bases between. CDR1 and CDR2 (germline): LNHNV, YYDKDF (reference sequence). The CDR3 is CATSRDLPGLKLGEQYF. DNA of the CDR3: TGTGCCACCAGCAGAGATCTTCCGGGACTGAAACTGGGCGAGCAGTACTTC.

The DNA of the CDR3 is TGTGCCAGCAGTCTGTCGGGACAGGGAAACGAGCAGTACTTC. This codes for CASSLSGQGNEQYF. The J gene is TRBJ2-7, the V gene TRBV27, with TRBD1 matching over 9 bases. In germline, CDR1 is MNHEY, CDR2 SMNVEV (reference sequence). The CDR3 contains 14 residues. With V trimmed by 5 bases and J by 5 bases, 7 bases remained unmatched.

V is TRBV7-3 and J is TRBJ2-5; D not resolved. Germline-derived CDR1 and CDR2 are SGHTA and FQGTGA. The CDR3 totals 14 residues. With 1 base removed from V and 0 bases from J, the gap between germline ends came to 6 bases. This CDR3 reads CASSLNSDQETQYF. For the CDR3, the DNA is TGTGCCAGCAGCTTAAACTCGGACCAAGAGACCCAGTACTTC. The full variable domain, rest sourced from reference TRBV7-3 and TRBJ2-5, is GAGVSQTPSNKVTEKGKYVELRCDPISGHTALYWYRQSLGQGPEFLIYFQGTGAADDSGLPNDRFFAVRPEGSVSTLKIQRTERGDSAVYLCASSLNSDQETQYFGPGTRLLVL.

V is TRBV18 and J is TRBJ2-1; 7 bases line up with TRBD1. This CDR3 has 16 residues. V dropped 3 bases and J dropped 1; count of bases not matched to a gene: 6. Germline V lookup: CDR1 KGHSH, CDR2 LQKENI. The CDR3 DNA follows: TGTGCCAGCTCACCTGTTACAGGGGAGTCCTACAATGAGCAGTTCTTC. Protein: CASSPVTGESYNEQFF.

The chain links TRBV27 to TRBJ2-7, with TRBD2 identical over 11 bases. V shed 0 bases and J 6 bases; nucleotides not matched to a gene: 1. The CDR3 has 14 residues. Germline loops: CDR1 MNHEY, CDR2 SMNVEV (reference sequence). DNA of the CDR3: TGTGCCAGCAGTTTATCACTAGCGGGAGTCGAGCAGTACTTC. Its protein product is CASSLSLAGVEQYF.

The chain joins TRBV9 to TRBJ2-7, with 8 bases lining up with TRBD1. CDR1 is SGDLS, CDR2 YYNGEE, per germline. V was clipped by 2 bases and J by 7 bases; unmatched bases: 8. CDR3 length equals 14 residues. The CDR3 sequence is CASSVTGTGGEQYF. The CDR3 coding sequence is TGTGCCAGCAGCGTTACCGGGACAGGCGGGGAGCAGTACTTC.

The CDR3 region is CASRLAGQGNGYTF. The CDR3 DNA reads as TGTGCAAGTCGCTTAGCGGGACAGGGGAATGGCTACACCTTC. V and J are TRBV12-2 and TRBJ1-2; the table's TRBD1 call for D was not verified on the DNA. TRBV12-2 is marked as a pseudogene. The length of the CDR3 is 14 residues.

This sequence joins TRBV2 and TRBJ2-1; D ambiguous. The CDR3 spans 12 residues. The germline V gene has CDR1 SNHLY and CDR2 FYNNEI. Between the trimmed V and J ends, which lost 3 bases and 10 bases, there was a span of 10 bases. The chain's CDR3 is CASSDSTWEQFF. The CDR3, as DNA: TGTGCCAGCAGTGACTCGACCTGGGAGCAGTTCTTC.